Following are 27 T cell receptor beta chains from one sample sequenced in a study of identical twins. A single record per CDR3 protein comes from TCRdb applying MiXCR to the 5' RACE reads. The repertoire holds 1.5 million to 2 million distinct CDR3 sequences, with less than 40% as singletons. The material sequenced was cord blood. These receptors came from a newborn girl in good health.

J is TRBJ2-5 and V is TRBV7-6; a weak D match, TRBD2 (5 bases). This CDR3 contains 13 residues. Between the trimmed V and J ends, which lost 0 bases and 11 bases, there was a span of 13 bases. The germline V gene encodes CDR1 SGHVS and CDR2 FNYEAQ. The CDR3 coding sequence is TGTGCCAGCAGCTTAGCGGAGGACCTCGCGCAGTACTTC. Encoded protein: CASSLAEDLAQYF.

This clonotype was counted only a few times. V and J are TRBV28 and TRBJ2-1; maybe TRBD2 (6 bases). The V gene's germline CDR1 is MDHEN and CDR2 SYDVKM. V shed 4 bases and J shed 14 bases, with 27 bases lying between them. The CDR3 is 16 amino acids. CDR3 amino acids: CASSWWEDGGERRKFF. DNA for the CDR3: TGTGCCAGCAGTTGGTGGGAGGATGGAGGCGAACGGAGGAAGTTCTTC.

This clonotype was seen only a few times. V usage is TRBV5-1 and J usage is TRBJ2-3; tentative D call: TRBD1 (5 bases). Trimming pared 2 bases from V and 1 base from J, leaving 8 bases between. CDR1 is SGHRS, CDR2 YFSETQ, per germline. The CDR3 covers 14 residues. The CDR3 DNA reads TGCGCCAGCAGCTTTGGACAACGCACAGATACGCAGTATTTT. As protein: CASSFGQRTDTQYF.

The V call is TRBV12-3 or TRBV12-4, the J call TRBJ2-5, with D perhaps being TRBD1 or TRBD2 (6 bases each). There are 15 residues in the CDR3. Trimming left V 5 bases short and J 11 bases short, with 24 bases between. The CDR3 loop is CASSKGGRLANEQYF. For the CDR3, the DNA is TGTGCCAGCAGTAAGGGGGGACGTTTGGCCAATGAGCAGTACTTC.

The V call is TRBV12-3 or TRBV12-4, the J call TRBJ2-5; D remains ambiguous. This CDR3 has 14 residues. V dropped 6 bases and J dropped 11 bases, with 22 bases sitting between them. This chain's CDR3 is CASSRLGLYNEQYF. The CDR3 nucleotides are TGTGCCAGCAGCCGACTCGGCCTTTACAATGAGCAGTACTTC.

This chain connects TRBV2 to TRBJ1-5, with D unresolved. The germline V gene has CDR1 SNHLY and CDR2 FYNNEI. This CDR3 is built from 13 residues. V lost 2 bases, J lost 4 bases, and 6 bases lay in between. The CDR3: CASSETPNQPQHF. The CDR3 bases are TGTGCCAGCAGTGAAACCCCTAATCAGCCCCAGCATTTT.

In its sample, this clonotype was seen a few times. The V and J genes are TRBV20-1 and TRBJ1-1; a possible D gene is TRBD1 (6 bases). Per the germline V gene, CDR1 is DFQATT and CDR2 is SNEGSKA (reference sequence). The V end lost 1 base, the J end lost 3 bases, and 18 bases lay between the germline ends. The CDR3 is 16 amino acids. The CDR3 here is CSARVGAQTPHTEAFF. For the CDR3, the DNA is TGCAGTGCTAGAGTGGGGGCCCAGACACCTCACACTGAAGCTTTCTTT.

The genes are TRBV11-2 and TRBJ2-3; the match to TRBD2 covers 10 bases. This CDR3 spans 17 amino acids. Germline V gene data show CDR1 as SGHAT and CDR2 as FQNNGV. V lost 2 bases to trimming and J lost 5 bases; unmatched junction nucleotides: 10. CDR3 in DNA: TGTGCCAGCAGCTTAAGGGGGCCTAGCGGGAGTCAAGATACGCAGTATTTT. Encoded protein: CASSLRGPSGSQDTQYF.

This clonotype was counted only a few times. In DNA, the CDR3 is TGTGCCAGCAGGTCCCGAGGGGTGAACACTGAAGCTTTCTTT. Protein: CASRSRGVNTEAFF. The chain links TRBV5-6 to TRBJ1-1; maybe TRBD1 (5 bases). Germline-derived CDR1 and CDR2 are SGHDT and YYEEEE. The V and J ends lost 5 bases and 0 bases respectively, with 11 bases between them. The CDR3 covers 14 residues.

This clonotype has a handful of counts. Here the CDR3 reads CASSFQGTNYGYTF. The CDR3 DNA is TGTGCCAGCAGTTTTCAGGGGACGAACTATGGCTACACCTTC. The chain couples TRBV12-3 or TRBV12-4 to TRBJ1-2, with D tentatively TRBD1 (6 bases). The V end lost 3 bases, the J end lost 2 bases, and 10 bases lay between the germline ends. This CDR3 region has 14 residues.

The DNA for the CDR3 is TGTGCCAGCAGTTTTGATCGGGGGCGGGTCTATGGCTACACCTTC. Protein product: CASSFDRGRVYGYTF. The V and J genes are TRBV28 and TRBJ1-2, with D perhaps TRBD1 (6 bases). Trimming removed 3 bases from V and 4 bases from J, with 15 bases in between. The germline CDR1 and CDR2 sequences are MDHEN and SYDVKM. The CDR3 is 15 residues long.

This clonotype was seen only a few times. The chain uses TRBV4-1 and TRBJ1-2; 8 positions agree with TRBD1. The ends lost 0 bases at V and 5 bases at J; junction bases unmatched: 2. The CDR3 totals 14 residues. CDR1 is MGHRA and CDR2 is YSYEKL in the germline V gene. The CDR3 here is CASSQDWTGYGYTF. In DNA, the CDR3 is TGCGCCAGCAGCCAAGATTGGACAGGGTATGGCTACACCTTC.

This clonotype was detected only a few times. V gene TRBV4-1 combines with J gene TRBJ1-5; D is perhaps TRBD1 (5 bases). Germline CDR1 is MGHRA and CDR2 is YSYEKL. This CDR3 has 15 amino acids. The germline V and J ends were trimmed by 3 bases and 2 bases, with 11 bases remaining between them. The CDR3 spells CASSQQGLGNQPQHF. The CDR3 DNA reads as TGCGCCAGCAGCCAGCAGGGATTGGGCAATCAGCCCCAGCATTTT.

This clonotype was counted between two and nine times. The chain couples TRBV20-1 to TRBJ2-4; the match to TRBD2 covers 11 bases. The closer fit of TRBJ2-7 to the DNA end suggests the J call may be wrong. The germline CDR1 and CDR2 sequences are DFQATT and SNEGSKA (reference sequence). This CDR3 region has 15 residues. CDR3 sequence: CSASYSGGAVDEQYF. DNA of the CDR3: TGCAGTGCTAGCTATAGCGGGGGGGCCGTCGACGAGCAGTACTTC.

The chain is built from TRBV20-1 and TRBJ1-2, with D perhaps matching TRBD1 (5 bases). Germline CDR1 is DFQATT and CDR2 is SNEGSKA (reference sequence). CDR3 size: 13 residues. Trimming took off 0 bases at V and 6 bases at J, with 11 bases between the two ends. CDR3 amino acids: CSARDYRSDGYTF. Here the CDR3 DNA reads TGCAGTGCTAGAGATTACAGGTCCGATGGCTACACCTTC.

This chain connects TRBV5-5 to TRBJ1-2; a possible D gene is TRBD1 (5 bases). CDR3 length equals 15 residues. Germline lookup yields CDR1 SGHKS and CDR2 YYEKEE (reference sequence). The V gene lost 4 bases and the J gene lost 1 base, with 14 bases spanning the gap. The CDR3 protein is CASSPPRGFNYGYTF. In DNA, the CDR3 is TGTGCCAGCAGCCCCCCCCGGGGGTTTAACTATGGCTACACCTTC.

This clonotype has a handful of counts. The gene calls are TRBV20-1 and TRBJ2-7, with a tentative D call TRBD2 (6 bases). V was trimmed by 5 bases and J by 2 bases, leaving 16 bases between them. This CDR3 comprises 14 residues. Germline V gives CDR1 DFQATT, CDR2 SNEGSKA (reference sequence). CDR3 bases: TGCAGTGCTGCGAGACCGGGACTCACCTACGAGCAGTACTTC. Its protein product is CSAARPGLTYEQYF.

This clonotype turned up a few times. The V gene is TRBV20-1, the J gene TRBJ2-5; 8 nucleotides agree with TRBD2. The CDR3 contains 13 residues. Germline V gene data show CDR1 as DFQATT and CDR2 as SNEGSKA (reference sequence). Trimming cost V 4 bases and J 5 bases; bases outside gene matches: 6. As DNA, the CDR3 is TGCAGTGCTACCGGGACTAGAGTTGAGACCCAGTACTTC. Residues: CSATGTRVETQYF.

A word on this clonotype: A read error may produce the germline difference seen at one junction end. The V and J genes are TRBV12-3 or TRBV12-4 and TRBJ1-5; 8 bases map to TRBD1. The CDR3 sequence is 14 residues long. CDR3 sequence reads: CASSLGTGLQPRHF. DNA of the CDR3: TGTGCCAGCAGTTTAGGGACAGGGCTCCAGCCCCGGCATTTT.

This sequence joins TRBV6-2 or TRBV6-3 and TRBJ2-5; 12 bases line up with TRBD2. V gave up 4 bases and J gave up 11 bases; unmatched junction bases: 14. The CDR3 covers 16 residues. CDR1 and CDR2 from the germline V gene are MNHEY and SVGEGT. CDR3 in DNA: TGTGCCAGCAGTTTCGGACTAGCGGGGTCCTACAATGAGCAGTACTTC. Translation: CASSFGLAGSYNEQYF.

This clonotype showed up just a few times. The rearrangement joins TRBV20-1 to TRBJ2-1; 8 positions agree with TRBD2. V gave up 0 bases and J gave up 4 bases; unmatched junction bases: 8. The CDR3 runs 16 residues. Germline V gives CDR1 DFQATT, CDR2 SNEGSKA (reference sequence). CDR3 sequence: CSARDLLGLEYNEQFF. CDR3 in DNA: TGCAGTGCTAGAGACTTACTGGGACTAGAGTACAATGAGCAGTTCTTC.

This clonotype was recorded many times. The rearrangement uses TRBV10-1 and TRBJ1-2, with no clear D. Trimming removed 6 bases from V and 2 bases from J, with 10 bases in between. The CDR3 spans 13 residues. The germline gives CDR1 WNHNN, CDR2 SYGVQD (reference sequence). The CDR3 DNA sequence: TGCGCCAGCAGCACCGGGATCAACTATGGCTACACCTTC. As protein: CASSTGINYGYTF.

The rearrangement uses TRBV20-1 and TRBJ2-7, with 7 bases fitting TRBD2. Germline CDR1 DFQATT, CDR2 SNEGSKA (reference sequence). With V trimmed by 3 bases and J by 6 bases, 14 bases remained unmatched. CDR3 length: 15 residues. In DNA form, the CDR3 reads TGCAGTGCTAGCACCACCGAAGGACTAGTAGTCGAGCAGTACTTC. Translated: CSASTTEGLVVEQYF.

In DNA form, the CDR3 reads TGTGCCAGCAGTGACGGGGCCGGGTTCAATCAGCCCCAGCATTTT. It encodes CASSDGAGFNQPQHF. The genes are TRBV6-1 and TRBJ1-5; weak D call: TRBD1 (5 bases). Trimming took 3 bases from V and 3 from J, leaving 12 bases between them. The germline CDR1 and CDR2 sequences are MNHNS and SASEGT. CDR3 length equals 15 residues.

V gene TRBV12-3 or TRBV12-4 combines with J gene TRBJ2-3; possible D gene TRBD2, 6 bases. The V gene lost 2 bases and the J gene lost 1 base, with 10 bases spanning the gap. The CDR3 has 15 amino acids. CDR3 protein: CASSLLARCTDTQYF. Written as DNA, the CDR3 is TGTGCCAGCAGTTTACTAGCGAGGTGCACAGATACGCAGTATTTT.

The genes are TRBV9 and TRBJ2-1; 10 bases match TRBD2. The V and J ends lost 0 bases and 0 bases, in that order; junction bases with no gene match: 6. The CDR3 sequence is 18 residues long. CDR1 SGDLS and CDR2 YYNGEE come from the germline V gene. The CDR3 sequence is CASSVEVAGGSSYNEQFF. In DNA form, the CDR3 reads TGTGCCAGCAGCGTAGAGGTAGCGGGGGGAAGCTCCTACAATGAGCAGTTCTTC.

The rearrangement uses TRBV30 and TRBJ1-2, with D maybe TRBD1 (6 bases). Trimming removed 2 bases from V and 4 bases from J, with 11 bases in between. This CDR3 is 13 amino acids long. The germline V gene encodes CDR1 GTSNPN and CDR2 SVGIG (reference sequence). Here the CDR3 DNA reads TGTGCCTGGAGTCTTGGACAGAGCTATGGCTACACCTTC. It encodes CAWSLGQSYGYTF.